The source of this T cell receptor (beta chain) is a study of blood T cell repertoires in COVID-19. Whole-study context: T cells, B-cell-depleted T cells, or PBMCs provided the cDNA or gDNA that served as material.

After removal of 7 bases from V and 1 base from J, the junction contained 5 bases not matched to a gene. The CDR3 contains 13 residues. Germline V gene data show CDR1 as SQVTM and CDR2 as ANQGSEA. This table comes from immunoSEQ multiplex PCR, and its TCRdb copy is limited to in-frame clones, with some not included. The sample has roughly 100,000 clones; around 90% are singletons. This rearrangement joins TRBV29-1 to TRBJ1-1; 8 positions match TRBD1. Specimen: peripheral blood. This receptor was obtained from a woman aged 45-60 years with COVID-19, enrolled during active disease. CDR3 in amino acids: CSADRGGNTEAFF. CDR3 in DNA: TGCAGCGCCGACAGGGGCGGGAACACTGAAGCTTTCTTT.